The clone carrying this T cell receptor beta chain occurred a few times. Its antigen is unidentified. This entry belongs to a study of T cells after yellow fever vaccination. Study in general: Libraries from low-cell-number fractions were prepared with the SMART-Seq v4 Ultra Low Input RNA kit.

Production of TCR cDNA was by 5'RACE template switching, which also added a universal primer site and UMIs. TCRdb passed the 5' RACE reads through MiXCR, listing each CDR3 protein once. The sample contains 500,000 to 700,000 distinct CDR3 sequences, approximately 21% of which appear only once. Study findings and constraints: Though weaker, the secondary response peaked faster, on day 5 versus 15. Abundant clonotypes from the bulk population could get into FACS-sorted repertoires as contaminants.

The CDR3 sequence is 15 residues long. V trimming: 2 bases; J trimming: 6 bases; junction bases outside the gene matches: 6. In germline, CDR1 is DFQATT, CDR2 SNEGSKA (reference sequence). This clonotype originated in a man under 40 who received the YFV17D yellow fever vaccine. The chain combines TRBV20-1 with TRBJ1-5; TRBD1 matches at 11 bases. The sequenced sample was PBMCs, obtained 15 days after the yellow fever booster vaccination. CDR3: CSARFAGTGGQPQHF. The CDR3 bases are TGCAGTGCTAGATTCGCCGGGACAGGGGGTCAGCCCCAGCATTTT.